These T cell receptor beta chains were read from a single sample in a study of PD-L1 blockade in urothelial cancer. Assay used: immunoSEQ multiplex PCR; TCRdb lists only in-frame clones, some missing. The sample has tens of thousands of clones, around 86% seen once. The input for sequencing was PBMCs, taken around atezolizumab (anti-PD-L1) treatment. These receptors were taken from a man in his forties or fifties with urothelial cancer. Each CDR3 is given with its conserved first and last residue. The D gene is left open where the match is weak. Clone size is not always given. Where it is, it says once, few, many or a class for expanded clones.

CDR3 length: 17
V gene: TRBV10-3
clone size: -
J gene: TRBJ2-1
D gene: TRBD2
CDR3 DNA: TGTGCCATAGGACTAGCGGGGGGGCCCATACCTGGTGATGAGCAGTTCTTC
CDR3 protein: CAIGLAGGPIPGDEQFF

CDR3 length: 15
V gene: TRBV7-8
clone size: -
J gene: TRBJ1-3
D gene: -
CDR3 DNA: TGTGCCAGCACCAACCGGGGGACCTGGGGAAACACCATATATTTT
CDR3 protein: CASTNRGTWGNTIYF

CDR3 length: 11
V gene: TRBV30
clone size: -
J gene: TRBJ2-1
D gene: TRBD2
CDR3 DNA: TGTGCCTGGACTAGCGGGACTCCGATGTTCTTC
CDR3 protein: CAWTSGTPMFF

CDR3 length: 14
V gene: TRBV25-1
clone size: -
J gene: TRBJ2-1
D gene: -
CDR3 DNA: TGTGCCAGCCAGAGACTGGGCTCCTACAATGAGCAGTTCTTC
CDR3 protein: CASQRLGSYNEQFF

CDR3 length: 12
V gene: TRBV29-1
clone size: -
J gene: TRBJ1-1
D gene: -
CDR3 DNA: TGCAGCGTAGCTTTTGCTAACACTGAAGCTTTCTTT
CDR3 protein: CSVAFANTEAFF

CDR3 length: 15
V gene: TRBV5-1
clone size: -
J gene: TRBJ2-5
D gene: TRBD2
CDR3 DNA: TGCGCCAGCAGCTCAACTAGCGGGAGTCAAGAGACCCAGTACTTC
CDR3 protein: CASSSTSGSQETQYF

CDR3 length: 15
V gene: TRBV6-6
clone size: -
J gene: TRBJ2-7
D gene: TRBD1
CDR3 DNA: TGTGCCAGCAGTGATCAGGGACAGAAGAGCTACGAGCAGTACTTC
CDR3 protein: CASSDQGQKSYEQYF

CDR3 length: 14
V gene: TRBV6-5
clone size: -
J gene: TRBJ1-2
D gene: -
CDR3 DNA: TGTGCCAGCAGTTACGGAACAGAATACTATGGCTACACCTTC
CDR3 protein: CASSYGTEYYGYTF

CDR3 length: 15
V gene: TRBV11-2
clone size: -
J gene: TRBJ1-1
D gene: -
CDR3 DNA: TGTGCCAGCAGCCGATCATTTAGGGGGAACACTGAAGCTTTCTTT
CDR3 protein: CASSRSFRGNTEAFF

CDR3 length: 14
V gene: TRBV30
clone size: medium-sized
J gene: TRBJ2-7
D gene: -
CDR3 DNA: TGTGCCTGGAGTGATGCGGCGGGAACCTACGAGCAGTACTTC
CDR3 protein: CAWSDAAGTYEQYF

CDR3 length: 18
V gene: TRBV15
clone size: -
J gene: TRBJ1-5
D gene: -
CDR3 DNA: TGTGCCACCAGCAGAGGTCTTACTACCCCGGGAGGCAATCAGCCCCAGCATTTT
CDR3 protein: CATSRGLTTPGGNQPQHF

CDR3 length: 13
V gene: TRBV27
clone size: -
J gene: TRBJ1-1
D gene: TRBD1
CDR3 DNA: TGTGCCAGCAGTCCAGGGGGTAGGACTGAAGCTTTCTTT
CDR3 protein: CASSPGGRTEAFF

CDR3 length: 15
V gene: TRBV30
clone size: -
J gene: TRBJ1-2
D gene: -
CDR3 DNA: TGTGCCTGGGGGGTCCGGCGGCAGCGGAACTATGGCTACACCTTC
CDR3 protein: CAWGVRRQRNYGYTF

CDR3 length: 15
V gene: TRBV5-1
clone size: -
J gene: TRBJ1-5
D gene: TRBD1
CDR3 DNA: TGCGCCAGCAGCTTAGGGACAGGGGGCGATCAGCCCCAGCATTTT
CDR3 protein: CASSLGTGGDQPQHF

CDR3 length: 15
V gene: TRBV6-1
clone size: -
J gene: TRBJ2-7
D gene: TRBD2
CDR3 DNA: TGTGCCAGCAGTGCCCAGCGGGACGGGTCCTACGAGCAGTACTTC
CDR3 protein: CASSAQRDGSYEQYF

CDR3 length: 15
V gene: TRBV5-4
clone size: -
J gene: TRBJ2-7
D gene: TRBD1
CDR3 DNA: TGTGCCAGCAGCTTGGTGGACAGGAGCTCCTACGAGCAGTACTTC
CDR3 protein: CASSLVDRSSYEQYF

CDR3 length: 13
V gene: TRBV27
clone size: -
J gene: TRBJ1-5
D gene: -
CDR3 DNA: TGTGCCAGCAGTTTACAAAGCAATCAGCCCCAGCATTTT
CDR3 protein: CASSLQSNQPQHF

CDR3 length: 18
V gene: TRBV18
clone size: -
J gene: TRBJ1-6
D gene: -
CDR3 DNA: TGTGCCAGCTCACCCGACCCCCAAGGGGAGGCCAATAATTCACCCCTCCACTTT
CDR3 protein: CASSPDPQGEANNSPLHF

CDR3 length: 16
V gene: TRBV7-2
clone size: -
J gene: TRBJ2-5
D gene: TRBD1
CDR3 DNA: TGTGCCAGCAGCTTAGAGGGCAGGGGGCCCCAAGAGACCCAGTACTTC
CDR3 protein: CASSLEGRGPQETQYF

CDR3 length: 14
V gene: TRBV7-2
clone size: once
J gene: TRBJ2-7
D gene: TRBD2
CDR3 DNA: TGTGCCAGCAGCTTTAGCGGGATGGGGTACGAGCAGTACTTC
CDR3 protein: CASSFSGMGYEQYF

CDR3 length: 17
V gene: TRBV13
clone size: -
J gene: TRBJ2-3
D gene: TRBD2
CDR3 DNA: TGTGCCAGCAGCCACCTCGTGGGACTAGCGGGAGAGGGTACGCAGTATTTT
CDR3 protein: CASSHLVGLAGEGTQYF

CDR3 length: 15
V gene: TRBV28
clone size: -
J gene: TRBJ1-5
D gene: -
CDR3 DNA: TGTGCCAGCAGTTTAACACAGGCGAGCAATCAGCCCCAGCATTTT
CDR3 protein: CASSLTQASNQPQHF

CDR3 length: 15
V gene: TRBV5-1
clone size: -
J gene: TRBJ2-7
D gene: TRBD1
CDR3 DNA: TGCGCCAGCAGCTTGGTTATGGACAGGGGACTCGAGCAGTACTTC
CDR3 protein: CASSLVMDRGLEQYF

CDR3 length: 15
V gene: TRBV19
clone size: -
J gene: TRBJ2-1
D gene: -
CDR3 DNA: TGTGCCAGTAGTGAGGTGGCCGTTCTAAACAATGAGCAGTTCTTC
CDR3 protein: CASSEVAVLNNEQFF

CDR3 length: 14
V gene: TRBV5-4
clone size: -
J gene: TRBJ2-5
D gene: -
CDR3 DNA: TGTGCCAGCAACCCGGGGGTGGGCCCGGGGACCCAGTACTTC
CDR3 protein: CASNPGVGPGTQYF

CDR3 length: 15
V gene: TRBV7-6
clone size: few
J gene: TRBJ1-4
D gene: -
CDR3 DNA: TGTGCCAGCAGCTTAGCGCGTCAGGGCGATGAAAAACTGTTTTTT
CDR3 protein: CASSLARQGDEKLFF

CDR3 length: 14
V gene: TRBV2
clone size: few
J gene: TRBJ2-7
D gene: -
CDR3 DNA: TGTGCCAGCAGTGTAGGCGGGGTAAGAGACGAGCAGTACTTC
CDR3 protein: CASSVGGVRDEQYF

CDR3 length: 15
V gene: TRBV7-9
clone size: -
J gene: TRBJ1-2
D gene: TRBD1
CDR3 DNA: TGTGCCAGCAGCTTTACAGGGGGCGAAGCCTATGGCTACACCTTC
CDR3 protein: CASSFTGGEAYGYTF

CDR3 length: 14
V gene: TRBV6-1
clone size: -
J gene: TRBJ2-1
D gene: -
CDR3 DNA: TGTGCCACCCGACCAGGGTCCCCCTTGGGTGAGCAGTTCTTC
CDR3 protein: CATRPGSPLGEQFF

CDR3 length: 14
V gene: TRBV29-1
clone size: few
J gene: TRBJ1-2
D gene: -
CDR3 DNA: TGCAGCGTTGCCTCTTCCGGGACACAGAATGGCTACACCTTC
CDR3 protein: CSVASSGTQNGYTF

CDR3 length: 14
V gene: TRBV29-1
clone size: -
J gene: TRBJ2-5
D gene: TRBD1
CDR3 DNA: TGCAGCGTTTGGGGGTCAGGGGGCGGAGAGACCCAGTACTTC
CDR3 protein: CSVWGSGGGETQYF

CDR3 length: 14
V gene: TRBV5-1
clone size: -
J gene: TRBJ1-3
D gene: -
CDR3 DNA: TGCGCCAGCAGCTCTACAGGGAATGGAAACACCATATATTTT
CDR3 protein: CASSSTGNGNTIYF

CDR3 length: 14
V gene: TRBV15
clone size: -
J gene: TRBJ2-2
D gene: -
CDR3 DNA: TGTGCCACCAGCAGAGCAAAGGGGACCGGGGAGCTGTTTTTT
CDR3 protein: CATSRAKGTGELFF

CDR3 length: 12
V gene: TRBV29-1
clone size: -
J gene: TRBJ2-5
D gene: TRBD2
CDR3 DNA: TGCAGCGCTAGCGGGGCCCAAGAGACCCAGTACTTC
CDR3 protein: CSASGAQETQYF

CDR3 length: 15
V gene: TRBV6-1
clone size: -
J gene: TRBJ1-5
D gene: -
CDR3 DNA: TGTGCCAGCAGTGATGAAGGGGGTTTTTCGCAGCCCCAGCATTTT
CDR3 protein: CASSDEGGFSQPQHF

CDR3 length: 16
V gene: TRBV7-7
clone size: -
J gene: TRBJ2-1
D gene: TRBD2
CDR3 DNA: TGTGCTAGCAGCTTAACACTAGCGGGGGGGTACAATGAGCAGTTCTTC
CDR3 protein: CASSLTLAGGYNEQFF

CDR3 length: 14
V gene: TRBV6-5
clone size: few
J gene: TRBJ1-4
D gene: -
CDR3 DNA: TGTGCCAGCAGTCCGACAGATACTAATGAAAAACTGTTTTTT
CDR3 protein: CASSPTDTNEKLFF

CDR3 length: 11
V gene: TRBV2
clone size: -
J gene: TRBJ2-7
D gene: TRBD1
CDR3 DNA: TGTGCCAGCACGACAGGGGTGGTACAGTACTTC
CDR3 protein: CASTTGVVQYF

CDR3 length: 15
V gene: TRBV30
clone size: -
J gene: TRBJ2-1
D gene: TRBD1
CDR3 DNA: TGTGCCTGGTTGAGGGGGCTCCAGGGTGTCAATGAGCAGTTCTTC
CDR3 protein: CAWLRGLQGVNEQFF

CDR3 length: 16
V gene: TRBV4-3
clone size: -
J gene: TRBJ2-7
D gene: -
CDR3 DNA: TGCGCCAGCAGCCAAGATCCGGGGGAGGCCCTCTACGAGCAGTACTTC
CDR3 protein: CASSQDPGEALYEQYF

CDR3 length: 15
V gene: TRBV4-1
clone size: -
J gene: TRBJ2-2
D gene: -
CDR3 DNA: TGCGCCAGCAGCCGACAGGAGCAAAACACCGGGGAGCTGTTTTTT
CDR3 protein: CASSRQEQNTGELFF

CDR3 length: 13
V gene: TRBV4-1
clone size: -
J gene: TRBJ1-1
D gene: -
CDR3 DNA: TGCGCCAGCAGCCAACTGGGGCACACTGAAGCTTTCTTT
CDR3 protein: CASSQLGHTEAFF

CDR3 length: 14
V gene: TRBV5-4
clone size: few
J gene: TRBJ2-7
D gene: -
CDR3 DNA: TGTGCCAGCAGCAATGACCGAGGGGGCTACGAGCAGTACTTC
CDR3 protein: CASSNDRGGYEQYF

CDR3 length: 20
V gene: TRBV9
clone size: -
J gene: TRBJ2-1
D gene: TRBD2
CDR3 DNA: TGTGCCAGCAGCGTAGGACTAGCGGGGGGGCGGGGTGATAACGGCAATGAGCAGTTCTTC
CDR3 protein: CASSVGLAGGRGDNGNEQFF

CDR3 length: 15
V gene: TRBV7-9
clone size: -
J gene: TRBJ2-7
D gene: TRBD1
CDR3 DNA: TGTGCCAGCAGCGGGACCGGGACAGAACACTACGAGCAGTACTTC
CDR3 protein: CASSGTGTEHYEQYF

CDR3 length: 15
V gene: TRBV5-5
clone size: -
J gene: TRBJ2-3
D gene: -
CDR3 DNA: TGTGCCAGCAGCTCGGAGACAGGAGCTCTCACGGCGCAGTATTTT
CDR3 protein: CASSSETGALTAQYF

CDR3 length: 13
V gene: TRBV30
clone size: -
J gene: TRBJ1-4
D gene: -
CDR3 DNA: TGTGCCTGTCAGGGGAACACTAATGAAAAACTGTTTTTT
CDR3 protein: CACQGNTNEKLFF

CDR3 length: 15
V gene: TRBV7-3
clone size: -
J gene: TRBJ2-3
D gene: -
CDR3 DNA: TGTGCCAGCAGCTTCCGTCCGACACGCACAGATACGCAGTATTTT
CDR3 protein: CASSFRPTRTDTQYF

CDR3 length: 15
V gene: TRBV11-2
clone size: -
J gene: TRBJ2-1
D gene: TRBD1
CDR3 DNA: TGTGCCAGCAGTGACAGGGAAAGCTCCTACAATGAGCAGTTCTTC
CDR3 protein: CASSDRESSYNEQFF

CDR3 length: 17
V gene: TRBV21-1
clone size: -
J gene: TRBJ1-2
D gene: -
CDR3 DNA: TGTGCCAGCAGCAAAAAGGGGGATAGGGACAGGGGCTATGGCTACACCTTC
CDR3 protein: CASSKKGDRDRGYGYTF

CDR3 length: 19
V gene: TRBV18
clone size: -
J gene: TRBJ1-2
D gene: -
CDR3 DNA: TGTGCCAGCTCTGCATATTCCGGGACAAGTAGTACCGCTAACTATGGCTACACCTTC
CDR3 protein: CASSAYSGTSSTANYGYTF

CDR3 length: 14
V gene: TRBV5-1
clone size: once
J gene: TRBJ2-7
D gene: -
CDR3 DNA: TGCGCCAGCAGCGTCGATGGTTCTATGAGGGAGCAGTACTTC
CDR3 protein: CASSVDGSMREQYF

CDR3 length: 16
V gene: TRBV10-2
clone size: -
J gene: TRBJ2-7
D gene: TRBD1
CDR3 DNA: TGCGCCAGCAGGGACAGGGGGCCGAGGAGCTCCTACGAGCAGTACTTC
CDR3 protein: CASRDRGPRSSYEQYF

CDR3 length: 18
V gene: TRBV19
clone size: -
J gene: TRBJ2-1
D gene: TRBD2
CDR3 DNA: TGTGCCAGTAGTATAGACCTAGCGGGGCCGAGCTCCTACAATGAGCAGTTCTTC
CDR3 protein: CASSIDLAGPSSYNEQFF

CDR3 length: 17
V gene: TRBV4-1
clone size: -
J gene: TRBJ2-7
D gene: TRBD2
CDR3 DNA: TGCGCCAGCAGCCAAGAATGGACTAGCGGACGATTCTACGAGCAGTACTTC
CDR3 protein: CASSQEWTSGRFYEQYF

CDR3 length: 15
V gene: TRBV11-2
clone size: -
J gene: TRBJ2-7
D gene: TRBD1
CDR3 DNA: TGTGCCAGCAGCTTAGACAGGACAGGGGCCTACGAGCAGTACTTC
CDR3 protein: CASSLDRTGAYEQYF

CDR3 length: 12
V gene: TRBV6-6
clone size: -
J gene: TRBJ2-2
D gene: -
CDR3 DNA: TGTGCCAGCAGCCACTGGACCGGGGAGCTGTTTTTT
CDR3 protein: CASSHWTGELFF